A single T cell receptor beta chain is shown here with its context. Antigen: not known. CDR1 and CDR2 from the germline V gene are LGHDT and YNNKEL (reference sequence). The CDR3 loop spans 13 amino acids. Trimming shortened V by 10 bases and J by 5 bases, and 17 bases separated the two germline ends. The protocol was immunoSEQ multiplex PCR, while the TCRdb copy is restricted to in-frame clones and leaves out a portion. The profile shows 150,000 to 200,000 clones, 85% to 95% of them singletons. Second-dose timings of about 4 or about 12 weeks were pooled. The data were obtained in a study of T cell responses to AZD1222 COVID-19 vaccine. The study, taken as a whole, reports: Repertoires were sampled only after the peak T cell response. Clonal diversity may have been underestimated in mostly white British donors. Across spike, vaccine-associated CD4 TCRs were found, dominant at 160-218 and 743-854.

The sequences come from peripheral blood, collected 28 days after the second AZD1222 dose. The TCR sequence derives from an adult who received the AZD1222 COVID-19 vaccine. The chain employs TRBV3-1 (or the pseudogene TRBV3-2) and TRBJ1-2; no clear D gene. Here the CDR3 DNA reads TGTGCCACGAATCCGGGCCCAGGTTATGGCTACACCTTC. This translates into CATNPGPGYGYTF.